This TCR beta chain was documented in a study of vaccination and CD4 T cells after COVID-19. Treatment of the sample: roughly 11-day PBMC culture with coronavirus spike peptide pools or control peptides (ViraFEST assay). Germline V CDR1 and CDR2: KGHDR, SFDVKD. The V gene end was trimmed by 7 bases and the J gene end by 2 bases; junction bases not matched to a gene: 11. The CDR3 length is 16 residues. Of note for this clonotype: The antigen is not known.

The assay that was used to sequence DNA from cultured CD4+ T cells was the Oncomine TCR Beta short-read assay. MiXCR was run by TCRdb on the PCR reads, yielding one entry per CDR3 protein. The sample comprises 15,000 to 17,000 distinct CDR3 sequences, around 72% of which are singletons, and approximately 4.2% rests with the top ten. The sample was CD4+ T cells from blood, cultured in vitro. J is TRBJ2-3 and V is TRBV24-1; 7 bases map to TRBD1. This receptor was identified in a human donor who had recovered from COVID-19. Here the CDR3 reads CATRERQGWDTDTQYF. CDR3 coding DNA: TGTGCCACCAGGGAAAGACAGGGTTGGGACACAGATACGCAGTATTTT.